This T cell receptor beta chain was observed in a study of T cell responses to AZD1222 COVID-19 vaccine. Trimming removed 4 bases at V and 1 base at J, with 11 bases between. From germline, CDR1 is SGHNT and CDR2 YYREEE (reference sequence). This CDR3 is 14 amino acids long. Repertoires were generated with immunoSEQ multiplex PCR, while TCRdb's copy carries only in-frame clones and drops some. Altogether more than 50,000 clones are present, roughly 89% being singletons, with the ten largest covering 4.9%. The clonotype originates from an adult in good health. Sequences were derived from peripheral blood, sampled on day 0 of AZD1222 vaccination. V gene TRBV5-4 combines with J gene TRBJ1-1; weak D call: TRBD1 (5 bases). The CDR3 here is CASSARDGNTEAFF. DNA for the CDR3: TGTGCCAGCAGCGCGCGGGACGGGAACACTGAAGCTTTCTTT.